This T cell receptor beta chain is drawn from a study of control samples from healthy donors and cancer patients. There are 16 residues in the CDR3. The junction had 6 bases not matched to a gene; V was cut back by 2 bases and J by 2 bases. Germline CDR1 and CDR2: MNHEY and SMNVEV (reference sequence). Method: immunoSEQ multiplex PCR; TCRdb's copy keeps in-frame clones and lacks some. The sample records roughly 170,000 clones, 88% being singletons. The chain has TRBV27 and TRBJ2-7, with 10 bases aligning to TRBD2. The sequencing input was blood. The source of this sequence is a woman younger than 45 in good health. The CDR3 DNA sequence: TGTGCCAGCAGTTTAATCCGAGCGGGAGGGCCCTACGAGCAGTACTTC. It codes for CASSLIRAGGPYEQYF.